The 8 T cell receptor beta chains below were found in one sample sequenced in a study of T cell changes during pregnancy in multiple sclerosis. Here immunoSEQ multiplex PCR was the method, and the copy in TCRdb shows in-frame clones only, minus some. The data hold tens of thousands of clones, with about nine tenths observed a single time. Here the sequenced sample was CD8+ T cells from peripheral blood mononuclear cells, taken in the first trimester of pregnancy. The receptors come from a female donor with multiple sclerosis, enrolled in a pregnancy study.

The chain recombines TRBV5-5 with TRBJ2-7, with 8 bases matching TRBD1. Germline CDR1 is SGHKS and CDR2 is YYEKEE (reference sequence). This CDR3 region has 15 residues. Germline trimming cut 2 bases from V and 2 bases from J; bases unmatched to any gene: 6. CDR3 in amino acids: CASSFEDRDPYEQYF. The CDR3 region has the DNA TGTGCCAGCAGCTTCGAGGACAGGGACCCCTACGAGCAGTACTTC.

This clone occurred once. The V gene is TRBV9, the J gene TRBJ2-2, with no clear D. V lost 0 bases and J 6 bases, leaving 9 bases between the germline ends. This CDR3 contains 14 residues. The germline V gene has CDR1 SGDLS and CDR2 YYNGEE. The CDR3 bases are TGTGCCAGCAGCGTAGCTAAGCCCCCCGGGGAGCTGTTTTTT. It is translated as CASSVAKPPGELFF.

The chain uses TRBV5-1 and TRBJ1-1; 11 positions match TRBD1. This CDR3 region has 16 residues. The germline gives CDR1 SGHRS, CDR2 YFSETQ. With 4 bases clipped from V and 5 bases from J, the junction kept 10 bases outside the gene matches. The CDR3 bases are TGCGCCAGCAGCCGAGAGGGGACAGGGGGGCGGACTGAAGCTTTCTTT. It codes for CASSREGTGGRTEAFF.

V usage is TRBV11-2 and J usage is TRBJ2-1, with 11 nucleotides matching TRBD2. Germline loops: CDR1 SGHAT, CDR2 FQNNGV. Germline trimming cut 8 bases from V and 9 bases from J; bases unmatched to any gene: 18. The CDR3 covers 17 residues. The chain's CDR3 is CASLLPGLAENSTEQFF. CDR3 in DNA: TGTGCCAGCCTACTACCGGGACTAGCGGAGAACAGCACTGAGCAGTTCTTC.

V is TRBV5-6 and J is TRBJ1-4; 8 bases align to TRBD1. The CDR3 has 15 amino acids. The trim removed 4 bases at V and 7 bases at J, leaving 9 bases unmatched. In germline, CDR1 is SGHDT, CDR2 YYEEEE. CDR3 residues: CASSPGNRGAEKLFF. In nucleotides, the CDR3 is TGTGCCAGCAGCCCCGGGAACAGGGGGGCTGAAAAACTGTTTTTT.

The genes are TRBV1 and TRBJ2-5; no check of the table's D call, TRBD1, against the DNA was made. TRBV1 is a documented pseudogene. This CDR3 contains 13 residues. In DNA, the CDR3 is TGCACCAGCAGCCAAGGTGACATAAAGGACCAGTACTTC. The encoded protein is CTSSQGDIKDQYF.

This sequence joins TRBV19 and TRBJ2-2, with D tentatively TRBD1 (6 bases). V gave up 5 bases and J gave up 3 bases, with 10 bases separating them. This CDR3 comprises 14 residues. The germline CDR1 and CDR2 sequences are LNHDA and SQIVND (reference sequence). The CDR3 region has the DNA TGTGCCAGTAGTGCCCCAGGGGACACCGGGGAGCTGTTTTTT. This translates into CASSAPGDTGELFF.

This rearrangement joins TRBV28 to TRBJ2-3; possible D gene TRBD2, 5 bases. The CDR3 is 16 residues long. Trimming shortened V by 6 bases and J by 4 bases, and 20 bases separated the two germline ends. Germline values: CDR1 MDHEN, CDR2 SYDVKM. The CDR3 DNA sequence: TGTGCCAGCAGCTCCATGAGGGAGAGGCAGGCAGATACGCAGTATTTT. Translated, it gives CASSSMRERQADTQYF.